The present entry profiles one TCR beta chain with its context. The data are from a study of blood T cell repertoires in COVID-19. Study context: COVID-19 samples from acute and convalescent phases originated in the United States, Italy and Spain. The analysed material was cDNA or gDNA that came from T cells, B-cell-depleted T cells, or PBMCs.

CDR1 is LGHDT and CDR2 is YNNKEL in the germline V gene (reference sequence). The CDR3 covers 14 residues. Trimming took 4 bases from V and 3 from J; bases not matched to a gene: 4. Source study methods: Nucleated cell number was recorded as an estimate derived from reference gene primer amplification. Sequenced by immunoSEQ multiplex PCR; TCRdb stores in-frame clones only, minus some. The V and J calls and clone size come from that table; D and trimming were worked out from the DNA. The sample has 70,000 to 95,000 clones, over 90% seen once. The sequencing input was peripheral blood. The clonotype comes from a human donor with active COVID-19. The donor label of this sample is uncertain. The chain employs TRBV3-1 (or the pseudogene TRBV3-2) and TRBJ2-7; 9 bases map to TRBD1. The CDR3 sequence is CASSRGQGSYEQYF. The CDR3 DNA is TGTGCCAGCAGCCGAGGACAGGGGAGCTACGAGCAGTACTTC.